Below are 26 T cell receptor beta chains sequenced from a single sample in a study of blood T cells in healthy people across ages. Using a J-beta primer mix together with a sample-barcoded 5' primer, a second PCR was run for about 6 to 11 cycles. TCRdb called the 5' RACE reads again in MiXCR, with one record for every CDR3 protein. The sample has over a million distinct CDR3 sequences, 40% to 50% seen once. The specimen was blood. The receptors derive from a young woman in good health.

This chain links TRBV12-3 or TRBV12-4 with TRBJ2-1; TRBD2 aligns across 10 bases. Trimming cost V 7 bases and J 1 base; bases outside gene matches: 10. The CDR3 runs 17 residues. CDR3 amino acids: CASTGLASRESYNEQFF. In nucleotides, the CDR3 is TGTGCCAGCACGGGACTAGCGTCGAGGGAATCCTACAATGAGCAGTTCTTC.

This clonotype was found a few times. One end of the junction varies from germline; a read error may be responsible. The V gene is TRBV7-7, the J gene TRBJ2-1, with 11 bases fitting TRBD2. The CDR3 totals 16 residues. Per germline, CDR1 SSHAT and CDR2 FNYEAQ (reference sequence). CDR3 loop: CASSLGSSGGNNEQFF. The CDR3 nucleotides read TGTGCTAGCAGCTTAGGGTCTAGCGGGGGGAACAATGAGCAGTTCTTC.

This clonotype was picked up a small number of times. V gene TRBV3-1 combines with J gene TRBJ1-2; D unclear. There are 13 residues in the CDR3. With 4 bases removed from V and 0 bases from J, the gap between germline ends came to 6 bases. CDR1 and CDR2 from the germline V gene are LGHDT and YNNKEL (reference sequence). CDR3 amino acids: CASSPHANYGYTF. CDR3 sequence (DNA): TGTGCCAGCAGCCCTCACGCTAACTATGGCTACACCTTC. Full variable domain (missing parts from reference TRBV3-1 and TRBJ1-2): DTAVSQTPKYLVTQMGNDKSIKCEQNLGHDTMYWYKQDSKKFLKIMFSYNNKELIINETVPNRFSPKSPDKAHLNLHINSLELGDSAVYFCASSPHANYGYTFGSGTRLTVV.

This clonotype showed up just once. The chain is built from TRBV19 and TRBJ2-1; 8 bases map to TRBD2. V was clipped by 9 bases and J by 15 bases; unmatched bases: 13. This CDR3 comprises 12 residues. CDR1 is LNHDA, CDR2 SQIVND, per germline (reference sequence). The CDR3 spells CASRRSGTGLFF. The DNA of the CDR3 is TGTGCCAGCCGCCGTAGCGGGACGGGATTGTTCTTC.

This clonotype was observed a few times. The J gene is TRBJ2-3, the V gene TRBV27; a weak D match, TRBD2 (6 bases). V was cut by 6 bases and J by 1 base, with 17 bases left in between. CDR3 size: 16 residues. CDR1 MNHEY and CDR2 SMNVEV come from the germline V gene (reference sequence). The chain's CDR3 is CASSDLRASGTDTQYF. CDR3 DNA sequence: TGTGCCAGCAGCGATTTACGGGCTAGCGGCACAGATACGCAGTATTTT.

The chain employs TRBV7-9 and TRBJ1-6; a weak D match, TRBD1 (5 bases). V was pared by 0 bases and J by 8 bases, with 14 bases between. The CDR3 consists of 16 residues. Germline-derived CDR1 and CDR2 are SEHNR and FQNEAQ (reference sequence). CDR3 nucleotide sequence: TGTGCCAGCAGCTTAGCGGGGCAGGGAGGGGATTCACCCCTCCACTTT. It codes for CASSLAGQGGDSPLHF.

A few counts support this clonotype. CDR3 in DNA: TGTGCCAGCAGCTCAGCCGACAGGGGGGCCTACAATGAGCAGTTCTTC. It translates to CASSSADRGAYNEQFF. V and J are TRBV5-5 and TRBJ2-1; 9 positions agree with TRBD1. The trim removed 3 bases at V and 2 bases at J, leaving 6 bases unmatched. Germline loops: CDR1 SGHKS, CDR2 YYEKEE (reference sequence). CDR3 length equals 16 residues. Together with reference TRBV5-5 and TRBJ2-1, the CDR3 gives the full variable domain: DAGVTQSPTHLIKTRGQQVTLRCSPISGHKSVSWYQQVLGQGPQFIFQYYEKEERGRGNFPDRFSARQFPNYSSELNVNALLLGDSALYLCASSSADRGAYNEQFFGPGTRLTVL.

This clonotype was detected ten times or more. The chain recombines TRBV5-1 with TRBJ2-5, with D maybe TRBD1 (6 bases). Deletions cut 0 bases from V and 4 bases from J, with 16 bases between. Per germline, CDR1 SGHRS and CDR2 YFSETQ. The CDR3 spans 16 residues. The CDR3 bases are TGCGCCAGCAGCTTGGATGGTCAGGGGCATGTAGAGACCCAGTACTTC. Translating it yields CASSLDGQGHVETQYF.

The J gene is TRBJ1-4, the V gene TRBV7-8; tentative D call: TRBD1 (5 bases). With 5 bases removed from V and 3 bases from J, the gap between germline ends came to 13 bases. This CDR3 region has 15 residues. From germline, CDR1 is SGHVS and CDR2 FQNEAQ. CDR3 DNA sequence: TGTGCCAGCAGCCCAGAAGGACAAGCTAATGAAAAACTGTTTTTT. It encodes CASSPEGQANEKLFF.

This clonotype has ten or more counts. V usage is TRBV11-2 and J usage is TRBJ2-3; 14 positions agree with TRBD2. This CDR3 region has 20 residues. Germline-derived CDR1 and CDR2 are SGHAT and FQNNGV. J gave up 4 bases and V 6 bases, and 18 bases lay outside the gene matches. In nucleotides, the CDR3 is TGTGCCAGCAGTCGTAGGACAGTAGGGACTAGCGGGAGTCCCTCAGATACGCAGTATTTT. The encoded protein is CASSRRTVGTSGSPSDTQYF.

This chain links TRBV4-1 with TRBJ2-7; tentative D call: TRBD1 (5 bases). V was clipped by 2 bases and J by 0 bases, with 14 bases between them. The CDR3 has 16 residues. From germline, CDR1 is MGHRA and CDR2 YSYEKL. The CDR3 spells CASSQSGRQSSYEQYF. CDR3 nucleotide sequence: TGCGCCAGCAGCCAATCAGGCAGACAGAGCTCCTACGAGCAGTACTTC.

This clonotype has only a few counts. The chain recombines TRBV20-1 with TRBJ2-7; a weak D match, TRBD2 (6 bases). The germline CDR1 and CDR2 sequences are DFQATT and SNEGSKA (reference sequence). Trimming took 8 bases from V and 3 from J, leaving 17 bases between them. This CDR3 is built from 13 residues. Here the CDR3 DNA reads TGCAGTATTCGGGGTAAGGGAGGCTACGAGCAGTACTTC. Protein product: CSIRGKGGYEQYF.

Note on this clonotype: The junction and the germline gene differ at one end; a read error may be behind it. The CDR3 DNA follows: TGTGCCAGCGGCCAAGGGAGAGGTCTAGCGGGAAAAGAGACCCAGTACTTC. Protein sequence: CASGQGRGLAGKETQYF. The chain uses TRBV3-1 and TRBJ2-7; 9 nucleotides match TRBD2. The closer fit of TRBJ2-5 to the DNA end suggests the J call may be wrong. Germline V gene lookup returns CDR1 LGHDT and CDR2 YNNKEL (reference sequence). The CDR3 is 17 residues long.

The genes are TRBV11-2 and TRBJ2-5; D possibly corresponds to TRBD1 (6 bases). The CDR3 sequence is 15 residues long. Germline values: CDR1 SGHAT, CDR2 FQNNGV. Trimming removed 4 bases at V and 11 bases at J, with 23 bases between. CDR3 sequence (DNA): TGTGCCAGCAGCTACGAGGGGGACGCTGACAATGAGCAGTACTTC. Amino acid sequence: CASSYEGDADNEQYF.

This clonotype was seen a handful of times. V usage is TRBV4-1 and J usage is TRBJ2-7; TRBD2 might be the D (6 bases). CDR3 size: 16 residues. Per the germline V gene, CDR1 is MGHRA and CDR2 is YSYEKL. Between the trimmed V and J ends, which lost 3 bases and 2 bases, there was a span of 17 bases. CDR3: CASSHSGTPGTYEQYF. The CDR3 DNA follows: TGCGCCAGCAGCCACTCCGGGACTCCCGGGACCTACGAGCAGTACTTC.

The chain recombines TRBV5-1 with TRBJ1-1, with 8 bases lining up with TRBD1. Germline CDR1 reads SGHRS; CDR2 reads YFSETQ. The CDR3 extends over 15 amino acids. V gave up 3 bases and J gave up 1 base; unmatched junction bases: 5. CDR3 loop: CASSSRTGKNTEAFF. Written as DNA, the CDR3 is TGCGCCAGCAGCTCCCGGACAGGGAAGAACACTGAAGCTTTCTTT.

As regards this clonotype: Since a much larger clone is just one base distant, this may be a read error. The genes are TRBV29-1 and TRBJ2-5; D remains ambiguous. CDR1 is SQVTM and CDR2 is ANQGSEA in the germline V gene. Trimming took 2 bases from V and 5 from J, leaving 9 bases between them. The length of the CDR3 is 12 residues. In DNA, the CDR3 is TGCAGCGTTGAACTAGACGCGGAGACCCAGTACTTC. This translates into CSVELDAETQYF.

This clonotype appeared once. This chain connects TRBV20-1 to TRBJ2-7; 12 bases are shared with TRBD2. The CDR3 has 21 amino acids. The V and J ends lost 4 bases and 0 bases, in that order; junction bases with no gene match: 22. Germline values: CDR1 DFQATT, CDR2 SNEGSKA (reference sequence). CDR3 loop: CSATRTGATSGGLRSSYEQYF. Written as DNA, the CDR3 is TGCAGTGCTACGCGGACAGGGGCAACTAGCGGGGGGCTGCGGAGCTCCTACGAGCAGTACTTC.

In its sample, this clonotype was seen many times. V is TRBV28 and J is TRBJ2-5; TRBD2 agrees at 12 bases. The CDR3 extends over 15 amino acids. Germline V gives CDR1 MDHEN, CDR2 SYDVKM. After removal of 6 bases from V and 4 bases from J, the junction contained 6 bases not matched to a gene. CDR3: CASSLAGGPVETQYF. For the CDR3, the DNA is TGTGCCAGCAGCCTAGCGGGGGGGCCGGTAGAGACCCAGTACTTC.

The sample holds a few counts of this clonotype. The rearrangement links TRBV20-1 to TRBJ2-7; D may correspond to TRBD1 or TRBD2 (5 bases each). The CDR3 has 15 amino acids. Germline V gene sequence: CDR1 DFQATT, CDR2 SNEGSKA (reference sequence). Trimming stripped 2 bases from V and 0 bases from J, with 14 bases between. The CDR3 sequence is CSARLPGTSSYEQYF. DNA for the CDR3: TGCAGTGCTAGACTGCCGGGGACGAGCTCCTACGAGCAGTACTTC.

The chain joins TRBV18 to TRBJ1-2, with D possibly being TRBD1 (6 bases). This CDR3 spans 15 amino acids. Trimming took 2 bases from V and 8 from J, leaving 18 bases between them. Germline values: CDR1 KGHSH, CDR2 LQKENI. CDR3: CASSPILDRSEGYTF. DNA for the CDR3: TGTGCCAGCTCACCAATCTTAGACAGGAGTGAGGGCTACACCTTC.

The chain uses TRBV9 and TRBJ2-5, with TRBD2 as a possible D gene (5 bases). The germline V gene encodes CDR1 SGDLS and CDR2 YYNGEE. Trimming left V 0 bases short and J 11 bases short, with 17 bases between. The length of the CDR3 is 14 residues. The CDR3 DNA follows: TGTGCCAGCAGCGTAGGAGGGTTCCACAATGAGCAGTACTTC. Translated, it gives CASSVGGFHNEQYF.

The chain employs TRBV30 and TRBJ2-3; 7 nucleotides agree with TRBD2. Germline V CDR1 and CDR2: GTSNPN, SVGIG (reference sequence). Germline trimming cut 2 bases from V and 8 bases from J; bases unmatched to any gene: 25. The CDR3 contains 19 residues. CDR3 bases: TGTGCCTGGAGTCGGAATTCGGGGGGTGACAGCGACTACAAGGGTACGCAGTATTTT. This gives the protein CAWSRNSGGDSDYKGTQYF.

CDR3 DNA sequence: TGTGCCAGCAGTCAAAACGCGTGGAGCGAGCAGTACTTC. Its protein is CASSQNAWSEQYF. V usage is TRBV14 and J usage is TRBJ2-7, with D hard to call. The V end was cut by 6 bases, the J end by 6 bases, with 15 bases between. Germline V CDR1 and CDR2: SGHDN, FVKESK. The CDR3 contains 13 residues.

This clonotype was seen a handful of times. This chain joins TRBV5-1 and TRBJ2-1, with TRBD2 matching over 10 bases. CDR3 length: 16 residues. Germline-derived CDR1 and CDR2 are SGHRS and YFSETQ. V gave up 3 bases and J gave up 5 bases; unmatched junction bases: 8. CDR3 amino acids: CASSWESAGGDNEQFF. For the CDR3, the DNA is TGCGCCAGCAGCTGGGAATCAGCGGGAGGGGACAATGAGCAGTTCTTC. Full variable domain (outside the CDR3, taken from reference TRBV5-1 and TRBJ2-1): KAGVTQTPRYLIKTRGQQVTLSCSPISGHRSVSWYQQTPGQGLQFLFEYFSETQRNKGNFPGRFSGRQFSNSRSEMNVSTLELGDSALYLCASSWESAGGDNEQFFGPGTRLTVL.

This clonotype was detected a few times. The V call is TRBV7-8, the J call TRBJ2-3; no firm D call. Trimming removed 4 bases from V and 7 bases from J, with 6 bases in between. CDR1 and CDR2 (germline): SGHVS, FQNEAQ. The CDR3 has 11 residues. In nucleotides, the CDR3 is TGTGCCAGCAGCTCCCCATATACGCAGTATTTT. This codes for CASSSPYTQYF.